The 17 T cell receptor beta chains reported below all come from one sample, sequenced in a study of cytomegalovirus exposure and HLA in healthy donors. 13 Jbeta primers and 60 Vbeta primers were used for the PCR. The protocol was immunoSEQ multiplex PCR, while the TCRdb copy is restricted to in-frame clones and leaves out a portion. The sample shows 200,000 to 250,000 clones, roughly four fifths of them seen only once. Input material: PBMCs. These receptor sequences come from a girl under 18 in good health and CMV-seronegative.

The gene calls are TRBV4-1 and TRBJ1-2; tentatively, D is TRBD1 (6 bases). V gave up 0 bases and J gave up 4 bases, with 9 bases separating them. This CDR3 spans 14 amino acids. Germline V gene lookup returns CDR1 MGHRA and CDR2 YSYEKL. As DNA, the CDR3 is TGCGCCAGCAGCCAAGAGAGACAGGTCTATGGCTACACCTTC. This gives the protein CASSQERQVYGYTF.

This clone was recorded a few times. The chain links TRBV6-4 to TRBJ1-4; D may be TRBD1 (6 bases). Trimming stripped 5 bases from V and 8 bases from J, with 12 bases between. The CDR3 is made up of 13 amino acids. The germline CDR1 and CDR2 sequences are MRHNA and SNTAGT. The CDR3 reads CASSFETGEKLFF. DNA of the CDR3: TGTGCCAGCAGTTTCGAGACAGGCGAAAAACTGTTTTTT.

The CDR3 nucleotides are TGTGCCAGCAGCCAAGGACAGGGAGGCTCCGAGACCCAGTACTTC. Translating gives CASSQGQGGSETQYF. The J gene is TRBJ2-5, the V gene TRBV4-2, with a weak D call TRBD1 (7 bases). Germline V CDR1 and CDR2: LGHNA, YNFKEQ. V was clipped by 1 base and J by 5 bases, with 14 bases between them. The CDR3 is 15 residues long.

J is TRBJ2-2 and V is TRBV5-1; 7 bases are a match to TRBD1. The CDR3 consists of 16 residues. The J segment lost 0 bases and the V segment lost 4 bases, leaving 6 bases of the junction unmatched. CDR1 SGHRS and CDR2 YFSETQ come from the germline V gene. The CDR3 is CASSLLTGSNTGELFF. Here the CDR3 DNA reads TGCGCCAGCAGCCTACTGACAGGGTCGAACACCGGGGAGCTGTTTTTT.

This chain links TRBV6-5 with TRBJ1-2; TRBD1 agrees at 7 bases. The V and J ends lost 6 bases and 2 bases, in that order; junction bases with no gene match: 9. This CDR3 has 15 residues. Germline loops: CDR1 MNHEY, CDR2 SVGAGI. CDR3 in amino acids: CASRPGTAMNYGYTF. CDR3 DNA: TGTGCCAGCAGACCCGGGACAGCCATGAACTATGGCTACACCTTC.

J is TRBJ2-3 and V is TRBV19; a weak D match, TRBD1 (6 bases). V lost 3 bases and J 1 base, leaving 14 bases between the germline ends. This CDR3 has 16 residues. Germline CDR1 is LNHDA and CDR2 is SQIVND (reference sequence). The CDR3 loop is CASSIGWGRGTDTQYF. For the CDR3, the DNA is TGTGCCAGTAGTATTGGATGGGGGCGGGGCACAGATACGCAGTATTTT.

The CDR3 DNA reads as TGTGCCAGCACGGACCGGGGGGACGAGCAGTACTTC. Translating gives CASTDRGDEQYF. The rearrangement uses TRBV7-9 and TRBJ2-7; 7 bases fit TRBD2. CDR3 length equals 12 residues. Germline CDR1 reads SEHNR; CDR2 reads FQNEAQ (reference sequence). V lost 7 bases and J lost 5; bases outside the gene matches: 5.

This chain joins TRBV19 and TRBJ1-2; D might be TRBD1 (6 bases). The CDR3 contains 13 residues. Looked up from germline, CDR1 is LNHDA and CDR2 is SQIVND (reference sequence). V was trimmed by 10 bases and J by 8 bases, leaving 20 bases between them. The CDR3 region has the DNA TGTGCCACCAGACAGGAGAGGAGTTACGGCTACACCTTC. It yields the protein CATRQERSYGYTF.

This clone was seen more than once but under ten times. The genes are TRBV6-5 and TRBJ2-7; 9 nucleotides match TRBD2. V gave up 6 bases and J gave up 5 bases; unmatched junction bases: 8. Germline V lookup: CDR1 MNHEY, CDR2 SVGAGI. CDR3 size: 14 residues. CDR3 sequence: CASSPASGKNEQYF. The CDR3, as DNA: TGTGCCAGCAGCCCCGCTAGCGGGAAAAACGAGCAGTACTTC.

This rearrangement joins TRBV6-6 to TRBJ2-3; D gene uncertain. In germline, CDR1 is MNHNY, CDR2 SVGAGI (reference sequence). With 0 bases removed from V and 1 base from J, the gap between germline ends came to 11 bases. The CDR3 sequence is 16 residues long. CDR3 loop: CASSYSNLVGTDTQYF. In nucleotides, the CDR3 is TGTGCCAGCAGTTACTCGAATCTAGTGGGCACAGATACGCAGTATTTT.

The rearrangement joins TRBV4-2 to TRBJ2-5; 16 bases agree with TRBD2. The CDR3 is 23 residues long. CDR1 is LGHNA and CDR2 is YNFKEQ in the germline V gene. After removal of 1 base from V and 5 bases from J, the junction contained 22 bases not matched to a gene. CDR3: CASSQGVKGPGTSGGVFRETQYF. CDR3 sequence (DNA): TGTGCCAGCAGCCAAGGGGTAAAAGGGCCCGGGACTAGCGGGGGGGTCTTTAGGGAGACCCAGTACTTC.

This rearrangement joins TRBV7-8 to TRBJ1-5; tentative D call: TRBD1 (6 bases). The CDR3 covers 14 residues. CDR1 SGHVS and CDR2 FQNEAQ come from the germline V gene. Trimming stripped 1 base from V and 7 bases from J, with 11 bases between. The CDR3 loop is CASSLGTGNQPQHF. DNA of the CDR3: TGTGCCAGCAGCTTAGGTACAGGGAACCAGCCCCAGCATTTT.

The chain employs TRBV7-9 and TRBJ1-1; 7 nucleotides match TRBD1. V was pared by 3 bases and J by 8 bases, with 9 bases of the junction left unmatched. The CDR3 has 14 residues. In germline, CDR1 is SEHNR, CDR2 FQNEAQ (reference sequence). CDR3 sequence reads: CASSFRTTGSEAFF. CDR3 coding DNA: TGTGCCAGCAGCTTCAGAACGACAGGGTCCGAAGCTTTCTTT.

This chain uses TRBV28 with TRBJ2-3; D is undetermined. The germline V and J ends were trimmed by 8 bases and 2 bases, with 17 bases remaining between them. There are 15 residues in the CDR3. From germline, CDR1 is MDHEN and CDR2 SYDVKM. CDR3 DNA: TGTGCCAGCTCACGTCTGGGCAGTTCCACAGATACGCAGTATTTT. Translated: CASSRLGSSTDTQYF. Combining the CDR3 with reference TRBV28 and TRBJ2-3 gives the whole variable domain DVKVTQSSRYLVKRTGEKVFLECVQDMDHENMFWYRQDPGLGLRLIYFSYDVKMKEKGDIPEGYSVSREKKERFSLILESASTNQTSMYLCASSRLGSSTDTQYFGPGTRLTVL.

The chain combines TRBV10-3 with TRBJ2-7; 10 nucleotides match TRBD2. V lost 2 bases to trimming and J lost 4 bases; unmatched junction nucleotides: 5. Per the germline V gene, CDR1 is ENHRY and CDR2 is SYGVKD. The CDR3 runs 15 residues. The CDR3 region is CAISEHQREGYEQYF. CDR3 DNA: TGTGCCATCAGTGAGCATCAGCGGGAGGGTTACGAGCAGTACTTC.

This chain uses TRBV28 with TRBJ2-7; 7 bases align to TRBD1. V was clipped by 7 bases and J by 0 bases; unmatched bases: 6. There are 14 residues in the CDR3. Germline V gives CDR1 MDHEN, CDR2 SYDVKM. The CDR3 DNA sequence: TGTGCCAGCACACGGGACAGACCCTCCTACGAGCAGTACTTC. It codes for CASTRDRPSYEQYF.

The rearrangement joins TRBV29-1 to TRBJ1-2; 8 bases match TRBD1. V gave up 5 bases and J gave up 4 bases; unmatched junction bases: 6. This CDR3 has 13 amino acids. CDR1 is SQVTM, CDR2 ANQGSEA, per germline. The CDR3 bases are TGCAGCGTTCAGGGGGCGCAGGGCTATGGCTACACCTTC. It is translated as CSVQGAQGYGYTF.